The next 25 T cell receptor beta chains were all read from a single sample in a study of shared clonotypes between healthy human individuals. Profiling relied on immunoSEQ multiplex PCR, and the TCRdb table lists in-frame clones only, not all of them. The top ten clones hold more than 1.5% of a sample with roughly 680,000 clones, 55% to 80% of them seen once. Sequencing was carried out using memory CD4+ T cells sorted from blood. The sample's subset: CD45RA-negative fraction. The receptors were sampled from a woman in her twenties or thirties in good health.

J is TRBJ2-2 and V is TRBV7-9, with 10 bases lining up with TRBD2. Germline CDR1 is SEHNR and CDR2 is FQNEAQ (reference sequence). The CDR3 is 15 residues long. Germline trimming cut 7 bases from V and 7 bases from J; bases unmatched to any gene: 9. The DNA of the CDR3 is TGTGCCAGCAAAATGAGCGGGAGGGCCGGCGGGGAGCTGTTTTTT. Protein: CASKMSGRAGGELFF.

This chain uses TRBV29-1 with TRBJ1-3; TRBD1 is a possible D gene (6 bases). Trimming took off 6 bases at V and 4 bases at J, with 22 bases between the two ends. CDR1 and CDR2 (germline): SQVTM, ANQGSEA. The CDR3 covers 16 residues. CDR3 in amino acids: CSVAGAERREGNTIYF. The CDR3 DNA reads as TGCAGCGTGGCGGGGGCAGAGCGGCGGGAAGGAAACACCATATATTTT. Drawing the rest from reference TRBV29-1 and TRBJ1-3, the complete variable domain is SAVISQKPSRDICQRGTSLTIQCQVDSQVTMMFWYRQQPGQSLTLIATANQGSEATYESGFVIDKFPISRPNLTFSTLTVSNMSPEDSSIYLCSVAGAERREGNTIYFGEGSWLTVV.

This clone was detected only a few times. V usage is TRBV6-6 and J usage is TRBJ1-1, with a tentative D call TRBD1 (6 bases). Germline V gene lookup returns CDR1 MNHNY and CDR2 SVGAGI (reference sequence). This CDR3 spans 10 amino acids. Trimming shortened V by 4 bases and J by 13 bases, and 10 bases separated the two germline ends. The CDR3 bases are TGTGCCAGCAGTTCAGGGGTGATTTTCTTT. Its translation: CASSSGVIFF.

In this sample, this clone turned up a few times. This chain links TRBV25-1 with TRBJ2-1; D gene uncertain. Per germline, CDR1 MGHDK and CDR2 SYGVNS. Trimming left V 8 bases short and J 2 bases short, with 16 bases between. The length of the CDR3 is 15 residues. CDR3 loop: CASGKDGGTYNEQFF. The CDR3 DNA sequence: TGTGCCAGCGGGAAGGACGGTGGCACCTACAATGAGCAGTTCTTC.

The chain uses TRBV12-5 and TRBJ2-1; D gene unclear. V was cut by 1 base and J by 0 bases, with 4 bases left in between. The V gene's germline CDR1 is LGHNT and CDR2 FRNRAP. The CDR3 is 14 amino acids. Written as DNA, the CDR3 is TGTGCTAGTGGTTTGGCAGGCTCCTACAATGAGCAGTTCTTC. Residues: CASGLAGSYNEQFF.

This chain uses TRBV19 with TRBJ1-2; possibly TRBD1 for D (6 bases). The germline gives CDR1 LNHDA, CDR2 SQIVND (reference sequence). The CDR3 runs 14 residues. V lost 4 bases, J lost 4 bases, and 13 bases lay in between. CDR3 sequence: CASSRTASSYGYTF. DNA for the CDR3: TGTGCCAGTAGTAGGACAGCAAGCTCCTATGGCTACACCTTC.

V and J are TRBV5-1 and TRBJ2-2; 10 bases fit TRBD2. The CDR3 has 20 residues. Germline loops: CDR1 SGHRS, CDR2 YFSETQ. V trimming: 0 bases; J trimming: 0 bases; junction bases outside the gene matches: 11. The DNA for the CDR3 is TGCGCCAGCAGCTTGGCCAAGATAGCGGGAGGACAAACGAACACCGGGGAGCTGTTTTTT. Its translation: CASSLAKIAGGQTNTGELFF.

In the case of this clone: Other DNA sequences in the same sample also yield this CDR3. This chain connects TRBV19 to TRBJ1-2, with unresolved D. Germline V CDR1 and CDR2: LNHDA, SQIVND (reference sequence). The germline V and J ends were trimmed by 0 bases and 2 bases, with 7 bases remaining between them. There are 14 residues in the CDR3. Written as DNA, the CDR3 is TGTGCCAGTAGTATAGATCGGGGAAACTATGGCTACACCTTC. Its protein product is CASSIDRGNYGYTF.

DNA for the CDR3: TGCAGCGTTACCGGACAGTTGAACACTGAAGCTTTCTTT. Translating it yields CSVTGQLNTEAFF. The rearrangement joins TRBV29-1 to TRBJ1-1, with a weak D call TRBD1 (6 bases). Trimming shortened V by 5 bases and J by 0 bases, and 10 bases separated the two germline ends. The germline gives CDR1 SQVTM, CDR2 ANQGSEA. There are 13 residues in the CDR3.

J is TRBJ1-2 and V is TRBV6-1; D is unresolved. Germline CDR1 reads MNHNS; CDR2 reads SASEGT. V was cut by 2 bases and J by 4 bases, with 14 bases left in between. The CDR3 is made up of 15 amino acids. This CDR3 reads CASSENLGLGYGYTF. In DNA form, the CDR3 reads TGTGCCAGCAGTGAAAATCTTGGGTTGGGCTATGGCTACACCTTC.

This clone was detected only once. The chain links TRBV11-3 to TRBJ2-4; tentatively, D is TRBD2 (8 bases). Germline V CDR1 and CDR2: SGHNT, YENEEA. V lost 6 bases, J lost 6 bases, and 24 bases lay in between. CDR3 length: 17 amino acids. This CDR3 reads CASRTSGGGYLGNIQYF. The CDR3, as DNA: TGTGCCAGCAGGACCTCGGGAGGGGGCTACTTAGGAAACATTCAGTACTTC.

The CDR3 spells CASSLRGLYGYTF. CDR3 bases: TGTGCCAGCAGTTTAAGGGGGCTCTATGGCTACACCTTC. V and J are TRBV27 and TRBJ1-2, with 7 bases aligning to TRBD1. Trimming at V came to 2 bases and at J to 4 bases, leaving 1 base not matched to a gene. Germline CDR1 reads MNHEY; CDR2 reads SMNVEV (reference sequence). The CDR3 runs to 13 residues.

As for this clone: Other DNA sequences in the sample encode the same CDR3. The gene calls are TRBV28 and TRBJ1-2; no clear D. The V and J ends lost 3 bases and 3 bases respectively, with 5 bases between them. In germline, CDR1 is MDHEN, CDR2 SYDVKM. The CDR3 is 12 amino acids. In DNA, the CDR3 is TGTGCCAGCAGTTTGGGAGACTATGGCTACACCTTC. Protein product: CASSLGDYGYTF.

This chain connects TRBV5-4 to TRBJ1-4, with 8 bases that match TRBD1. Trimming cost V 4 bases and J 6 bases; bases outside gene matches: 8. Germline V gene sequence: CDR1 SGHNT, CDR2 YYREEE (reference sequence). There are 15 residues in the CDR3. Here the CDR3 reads CASSQVDRDDEKLFF. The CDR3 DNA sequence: TGTGCCAGCAGCCAAGTGGACAGGGATGATGAAAAACTGTTTTTT. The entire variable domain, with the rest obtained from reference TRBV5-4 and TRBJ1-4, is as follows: ETGVTQSPTHLIKTRGQQVTLRCSSQSGHNTVSWYQQALGQGPQFIFQYYREEENGRGNFPPRFSGLQFPNYSSELNVNALELDDSALYLCASSQVDRDDEKLFFGSGTQLSVL.

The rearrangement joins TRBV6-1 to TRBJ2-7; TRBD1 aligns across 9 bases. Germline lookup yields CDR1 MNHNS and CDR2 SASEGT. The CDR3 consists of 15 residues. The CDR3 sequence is CAGKKTGGLSYEQYF. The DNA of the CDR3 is TGTGCTGGGAAGAAAACAGGGGGCCTCTCCTACGAGCAGTACTTC.

The CDR3 is CASTSWGGSTDTQYF. DNA for the CDR3: TGTGCCAGCACCTCCTGGGGGGGGAGCACAGATACGCAGTATTTT. V gene TRBV11-2 combines with J gene TRBJ2-3; 7 bases fit TRBD2. Looked up from germline, CDR1 is SGHAT and CDR2 is FQNNGV. CDR3 size: 15 residues. V lost 7 bases, J lost 0 bases, and 7 bases stayed unmatched.

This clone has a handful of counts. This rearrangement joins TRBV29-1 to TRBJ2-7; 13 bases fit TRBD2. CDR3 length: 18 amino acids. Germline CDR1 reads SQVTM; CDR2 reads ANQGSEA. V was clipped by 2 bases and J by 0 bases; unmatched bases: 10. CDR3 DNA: TGCAGCGTTGAATCCCGGACTAGCGGGAGTCTTCCCTCCTACGAGCAGTACTTC. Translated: CSVESRTSGSLPSYEQYF.

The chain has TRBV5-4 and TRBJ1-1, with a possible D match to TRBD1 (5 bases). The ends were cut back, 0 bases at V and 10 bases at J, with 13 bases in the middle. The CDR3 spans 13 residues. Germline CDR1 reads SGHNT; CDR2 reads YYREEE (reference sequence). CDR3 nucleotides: TGTGCCAGCAGCTTGGATCGGGGGAGGATAGCTTTCTTT. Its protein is CASSLDRGRIAFF.

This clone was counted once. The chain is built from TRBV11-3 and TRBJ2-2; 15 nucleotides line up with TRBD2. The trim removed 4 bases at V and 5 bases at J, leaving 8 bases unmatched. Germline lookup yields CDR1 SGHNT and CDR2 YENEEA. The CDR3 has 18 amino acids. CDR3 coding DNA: TGTGCCAGCAGCTCATTGGGACTAGCGGGAGGAAGAACCGGGGAGCTGTTTTTT. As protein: CASSSLGLAGGRTGELFF.

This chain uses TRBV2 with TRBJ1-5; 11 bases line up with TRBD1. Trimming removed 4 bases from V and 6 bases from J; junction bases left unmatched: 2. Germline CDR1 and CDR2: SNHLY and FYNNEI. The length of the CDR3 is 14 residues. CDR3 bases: TGTGCCAGCAGTGGGACAGGGGGCCTTCAGCCCCAGCATTTT. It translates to CASSGTGGLQPQHF.

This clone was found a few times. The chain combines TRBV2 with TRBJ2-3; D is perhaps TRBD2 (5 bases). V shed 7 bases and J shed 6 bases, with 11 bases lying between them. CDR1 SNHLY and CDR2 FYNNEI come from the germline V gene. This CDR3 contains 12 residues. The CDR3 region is CASTRERDTQYF. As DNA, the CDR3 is TGTGCCAGCACCCGGGAACGGGATACGCAGTATTTT.

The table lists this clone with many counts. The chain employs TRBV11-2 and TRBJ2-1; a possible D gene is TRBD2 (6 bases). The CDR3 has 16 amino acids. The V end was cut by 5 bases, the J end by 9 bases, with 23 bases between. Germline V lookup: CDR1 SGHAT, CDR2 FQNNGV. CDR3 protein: CASSPTTGGGVSEQFF. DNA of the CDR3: TGTGCCAGCAGCCCCACTACCGGGGGTGGCGTGAGTGAGCAGTTCTTC.

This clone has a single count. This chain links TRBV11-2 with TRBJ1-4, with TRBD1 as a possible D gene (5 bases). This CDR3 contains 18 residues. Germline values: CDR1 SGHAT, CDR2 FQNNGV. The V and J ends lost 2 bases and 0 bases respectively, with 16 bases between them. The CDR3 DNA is TGTGCCAGCAGCTTAACAACACAGGTGCCCACAACTAATGAAAAACTGTTTTTT. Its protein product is CASSLTTQVPTTNEKLFF.

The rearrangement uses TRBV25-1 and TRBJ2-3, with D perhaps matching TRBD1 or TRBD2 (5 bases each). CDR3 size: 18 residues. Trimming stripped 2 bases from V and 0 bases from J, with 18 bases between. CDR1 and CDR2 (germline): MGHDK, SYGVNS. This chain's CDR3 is CASSEEARDQASTDTQYF. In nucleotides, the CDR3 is TGTGCCAGCAGTGAAGAGGCCCGGGACCAAGCTAGCACAGATACGCAGTATTTT.

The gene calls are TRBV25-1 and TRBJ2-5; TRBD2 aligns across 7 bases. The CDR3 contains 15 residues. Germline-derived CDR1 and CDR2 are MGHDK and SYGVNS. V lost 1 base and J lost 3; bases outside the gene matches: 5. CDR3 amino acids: CASSESHAGEETQYF. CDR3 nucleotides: TGTGCCAGCAGTGAATCCCACGCGGGAGAAGAGACCCAGTACTTC.